These 2 T cell receptor beta chains were all obtained from the same sample, sequenced in a study of Graves' ophthalmopathy and Graves' hyperthyroidism (dated by TCRdb to the late 2010s). Sequencing took place on an Illumina HiSeq 2000. TCR beta CDR3 regions were amplified from RNA transcripts for repertoire sequencing. The first round of RT-PCR was done with HTBI primers and the Qiagen OneStep RT-PCR kit, and was followed by a second round of multiplex PCR, then size selection and purification. In TCRdb, the public reads were trimmed at Q25 with fastp and aligned with MiXCR, with productive beta chains retained. For every CDR3 protein sequence, its rows merge into one entry that carries the most common genes and DNA. The sample profile shows 680,000 or so distinct CDR3 sequences; about 20% of them were found once. The ten top clones hold approximately 6.9% of the sample. What was sequenced was peripheral blood. These receptors originate from a young woman with stable Graves' hyperthyroidism. Some clones in this sample may be carry-over from other donors' samples. Donor details come from another sample of the same person, matched by shared clones.

This clonotype was found a few times. The CDR3 reads CASSFPLDRANTEAFF. Here the CDR3 DNA reads TGTGCCAGCAGTTTCCCACTTGACAGAGCGAACACTGAAGCTTTCTTT. The V gene is TRBV28, the J gene TRBJ1-1; TRBD1 is a possible D gene (5 bases). The germline V gene has CDR1 MDHEN and CDR2 SYDVKM. The CDR3 covers 16 residues. The V gene lost 3 bases and the J gene lost 1 base, with 15 bases spanning the gap.

This clonotype was seen many times. The CDR3, as DNA: TGTGCCAGCAGAGCGGACAGGGTAACCTACGAGCAGTACTTC. This codes for CASRADRVTYEQYF. This chain connects TRBV2 to TRBJ2-7, with 8 bases fitting TRBD1. The CDR3 totals 14 residues. Germline CDR1 reads SNHLY; CDR2 reads FYNNEI. V was pared by 6 bases and J by 2 bases, with 6 bases of the junction left unmatched.